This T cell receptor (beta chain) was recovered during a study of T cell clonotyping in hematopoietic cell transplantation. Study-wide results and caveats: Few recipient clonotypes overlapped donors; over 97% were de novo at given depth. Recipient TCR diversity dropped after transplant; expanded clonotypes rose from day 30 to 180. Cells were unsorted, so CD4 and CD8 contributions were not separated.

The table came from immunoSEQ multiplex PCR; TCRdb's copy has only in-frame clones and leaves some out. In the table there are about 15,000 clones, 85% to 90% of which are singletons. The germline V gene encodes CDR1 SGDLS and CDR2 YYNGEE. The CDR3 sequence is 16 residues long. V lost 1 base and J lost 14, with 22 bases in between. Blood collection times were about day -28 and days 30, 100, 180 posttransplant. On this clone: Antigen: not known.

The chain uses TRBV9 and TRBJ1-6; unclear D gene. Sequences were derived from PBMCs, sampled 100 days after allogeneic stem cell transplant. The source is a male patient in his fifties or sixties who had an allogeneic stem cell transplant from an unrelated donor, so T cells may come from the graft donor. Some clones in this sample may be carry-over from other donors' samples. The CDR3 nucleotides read TGTGCCAGCAGCGTATCCCCCAAGGCTCTACCCTTATCCCTCCACTTT. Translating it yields CASSVSPKALPLSLHF.